Listed below are T cell receptor beta chains from one sample, sequenced in a study of response to subunit inactivated influenza vaccine. Each CDR3 protein gets one entry after TCRdb re-called the RT-PCR reads with MiXCR. The sample includes 500,000 to 700,000 distinct CDR3 sequences, around a quarter of them seen just once. These same data were also listed under a study on T cells expressing NK-cell markers.

This material consisted of CD4+ T cells sorted from PBMCs, taken approximately 12 days after vaccination. All receptors derive from a middle-aged man who received an inactivated influenza vaccine. CDR3s include the opening cysteine and the closing phenylalanine or tryptophan. A D gene is named only where the DNA matches it firmly. Expanded clones get a size class; other rows say once, few or many, or leave the size out.

CDR3aa | CDR3nt | v_gene | d_gene | j_gene | abundance | len
CASSSYRGAKHEQYF | TGTGCCAGCAGTTCCTACAGGGGAGCGAAACACGAGCAGTACTTC | TRBV12-3/TRBV12-4 | TRBD1 | TRBJ2-7 | - | 15
CASSLLGGRGSGETQYF | TGTGCCAGCAGCTTACTCGGCGGGAGAGGTTCAGGAGAGACCCAGTACTTC | TRBV7-3 | TRBD2 | TRBJ2-5 | - | 17
CSVVDFSPAHEQYF | TGCAGCGTTGTCGACTTTTCCCCGGCCCACGAGCAGTACTTC | TRBV29-1 | - | TRBJ2-7 | few | 14
CSVGQGSGEQYF | TGCAGCGTCGGACAGGGGTCAGGTGAGCAGTACTTC | TRBV29-1 | TRBD1 | TRBJ2-7 | - | 12
CASDRGTGELFF | TGTGCCAGTGACAGGGGCACCGGGGAGCTGTTTTTT | TRBV2 | TRBD1 | TRBJ2-2 | - | 12
CSARRGTGAYEQYF | TGCAGTGCTAGACGAGGGACAGGGGCCTACGAGCAGTACTTC | TRBV20-1 | TRBD1 | TRBJ2-7 | few | 14
CASSRRTGDSEKLFF | TGTGCCAGCTCAAGAAGGACAGGGGACTCTGAAAAACTGTTTTTT | TRBV18 | TRBD1 | TRBJ1-4 | - | 15
CASSLLRGETQYF | TGTGCCAGCAGCTTATTACGAGGAGAGACCCAGTACTTC | TRBV13 | - | TRBJ2-5 | - | 13
CASRLTSSNTGELFF | TGTGCCAGCAGACTAACTAGCTCGAACACCGGGGAGCTGTTTTTT | TRBV3-1 | - | TRBJ2-2 | - | 15
CASSLGQGGRWVGTEAFF | TGCGCCAGCAGCTTAGGACAGGGAGGTCGTTGGGTAGGCACTGAAGCTTTCTTT | TRBV5-1 | TRBD1 | TRBJ1-1 | - | 18
CASSYRGQGSYEQYF | TGTGCCAGCAGTTACCGAGGACAGGGCTCCTACGAGCAGTACTTC | TRBV6-5 | TRBD1 | TRBJ2-7 | few | 15
CSASWDRLTEAFF | TGCAGTGCTAGTTGGGACAGACTCACTGAAGCTTTCTTT | TRBV20-1 | TRBD1 | TRBJ1-1 | many | 13
CASSNPLRLSGNTIYF | TGTGCCAGCAGTAACCCACTTCGACTGTCTGGAAACACCATATATTTT | TRBV6-1 | - | TRBJ1-3 | - | 16
CASSYRGREKLFF | TGTGCCAGCAGTTACAGGGGTCGTGAAAAACTGTTTTTT | TRBV27 | TRBD1 | TRBJ1-4 | few | 13
CAISESSRGTGELFF | TGTGCCATCAGTGAGTCCTCCAGGGGGACCGGGGAGCTGTTTTTT | TRBV10-3 | TRBD1 | TRBJ2-2 | many | 15
CASSIWTDTQYF | TGTGCCAGTAGTATTTGGACAGATACGCAGTATTTT | TRBV19 | - | TRBJ2-3 | - | 12
CASIRTGSFYGYTF | TGTGCCAGCATTCGGACAGGTTCCTTCTATGGCTACACCTTC | TRBV12-3/TRBV12-4 | TRBD1 | TRBJ1-2 | - | 14
CASSGTGRSQPQHF | TGTGCCAGCAGCGGGACGGGGCGTAGTCAGCCCCAGCATTTT | TRBV12-3/TRBV12-4 | - | TRBJ1-5 | - | 14
CASSLQWAHQFF | TGCGCCAGCAGCTTACAGTGGGCGCATCAGTTCTTC | TRBV5-1 | - | TRBJ2-1 | - | 12
CASSQHQRVRGYEQYF | TGTGCCAGCAGCCAACATCAGAGAGTCAGGGGATACGAGCAGTACTTC | TRBV4-2 | - | TRBJ2-7 | - | 16
CASSQRQGSSETQYF | TGTGCCAGCAGCCAAAGACAGGGTTCCTCGGAGACCCAGTACTTC | TRBV12-3/TRBV12-4 | TRBD1 | TRBJ2-5 | few | 15
CARPPPPIGERTAYEQYF | TGTGCCAGGCCCCCTCCCCCAATAGGGGAGAGGACTGCTTACGAGCAGTACTTC | TRBV25-1 | - | TRBJ2-7 | - | 18
CASSQDRVLNTQYF | TGTGCCAGCAGCCAAGACAGGGTGTTAAATACGCAGTATTTT | TRBV14 | - | TRBJ2-3 | few | 14
CATSRVRGRDTGELFF | TGTGCCACCAGCAGAGTGAGGGGGCGCGACACCGGGGAGCTGTTTTTT | TRBV15 | TRBD1 | TRBJ2-2 | few | 16
CSARDSAGGASYNEQFF | TGCAGTGCTAGAGATTCCGCGGGCGGGGCCTCCTACAATGAGCAGTTCTTC | TRBV20-1 | - | TRBJ2-1 | few | 17
CASSARQGAQVSGANVLTF | TGTGCCAGCAGCGCAAGACAGGGGGCGCAAGTCTCTGGGGCCAACGTCCTGACTTTC | TRBV11-1 | TRBD1 | TRBJ2-6 | few | 19
CSARVLSGQVYNSPLHF | TGCAGTGCTAGAGTCTTATCAGGACAGGTCTATAATTCACCCCTCCACTTT | TRBV20-1 | TRBD1 | TRBJ1-6 | - | 17
CASSPPMSGVGNEQFF | TGTGCCAGCTCACCACCGATGTCAGGGGTAGGAAATGAGCAGTTCTTC | TRBV18 | - | TRBJ2-1 | - | 16
CASSQGTAPGGETQYF | TGCGCCAGCAGCCAAGGGACGGCTCCGGGTGGGGAGACCCAGTACTTC | TRBV4-1 | - | TRBJ2-5 | - | 16
CASSPQDLDTGELFF | TGCGCCAGCAGCCCACAGGACTTGGACACCGGGGAGCTGTTTTTT | TRBV4-1 | - | TRBJ2-2 | few | 15
CSARAGAYEQYF | TGCAGTGCTAGAGCGGGAGCCTACGAGCAGTACTTC | TRBV20-1 | - | TRBJ2-7 | many | 12
CAVTGTASTDTQYF | TGTGCCGTTACCGGGACAGCTAGCACAGATACGCAGTATTTT | TRBV10-3 | TRBD1 | TRBJ2-3 | few | 14
CATSRERGAYEQYF | TGTGCCACCAGCAGAGAACGAGGGGCCTACGAGCAGTACTTC | TRBV15 | - | TRBJ2-7 | few | 14
CASSQKPETQYF | TGTGCCAGCAGCCAAAAGCCAGAGACCCAGTACTTC | TRBV7-8 | - | TRBJ2-5 | - | 12
CSSSVRFSDTEAFF | TGCAGCTCCTCTGTTCGTTTTTCGGACACTGAAGCTTTCTTT | TRBV29-1 | - | TRBJ1-1 | - | 14
CASSLGGQRFQPQHF | TGCGCCAGCAGCTTGGGGGGACAGAGGTTTCAGCCCCAGCATTTT | TRBV5-1 | TRBD1 | TRBJ1-5 | many | 15
CASSLEAGRLDTQYF | TGTGCCAGCAGCTTAGAGGCGGGAAGATTGGATACGCAGTATTTT | TRBV11-2 | - | TRBJ2-3 | once | 15
CASSLLGGDEQYF | TGTGCCAGCAGCCTGTTGGGCGGGGACGAGCAGTACTTC | TRBV6-2/TRBV6-3 | - | TRBJ2-7 | - | 13
CASSATGGAKTQYF | TGTGCCAGTAGTGCGACAGGGGGCGCGAAGACCCAGTACTTC | TRBV19 | TRBD1 | TRBJ2-5 | - | 14
CASSTPGQANQPQHF | TGTGCCAGCAGCACCCCGGGACAGGCTAATCAGCCCCAGCATTTT | TRBV21-1 | - | TRBJ1-5 | - | 15
CASSLVARQLAGGSEQYF | TGTGCCAGCAGCTTAGTCGCCAGACAACTAGCGGGAGGGTCCGAGCAGTACTTC | TRBV7-2 | TRBD2 | TRBJ2-7 | few | 18
CAWSVTVLNIQYF | TGTGCCTGGAGTGTAACGGTGCTAAACATTCAGTACTTC | TRBV30 | - | TRBJ2-4 | - | 13
CSAMDRGHDEQYF | TGCAGTGCTATGGACAGGGGGCACGACGAGCAGTACTTC | TRBV20-1 | TRBD1 | TRBJ2-7 | - | 13
CASSDRVSNTGELFF | TGTGCCAGCAGTGACAGGGTTTCTAACACCGGGGAGCTGTTTTTT | TRBV6-1 | - | TRBJ2-2 | few | 15
CSAESGAGLDNEQFF | TGCAGTGCGGAAAGCGGCGCGGGACTTGACAATGAGCAGTTCTTC | TRBV20-1 | - | TRBJ2-1 | few | 15
CASSFSSSGGELFF | TGTGCCAGCAGCTTCTCGAGCTCAGGCGGGGAGCTGTTTTTT | TRBV7-3 | - | TRBJ2-2 | - | 14
CASSLTNTEAFF | TGTGCCAGCAGCTTAACAAACACTGAAGCTTTCTTT | TRBV7-2 | - | TRBJ1-1 | once | 12
CASSGTGIPNSPLHF | TGTGCCAGCTCCGGGACAGGGATTCCCAATTCACCCCTCCACTTT | TRBV6-1 | TRBD1 | TRBJ1-6 | once | 15
CASSQDGASGQPQHF | TGCGCCAGCAGCCAAGATGGGGCATCCGGGCAGCCCCAGCATTTT | TRBV4-3 | - | TRBJ1-5 | - | 15
CASRIGGLYEQYF | TGTGCCAGCAGGATAGGGGGCTTATACGAGCAGTACTTC | TRBV12-3/TRBV12-4 | TRBD1 | TRBJ2-7 | few | 13
CSARPTGRTNTGELFF | TGCAGTGCTAGACCCACCGGACGCACGAACACCGGGGAGCTGTTTTTT | TRBV20-1 | - | TRBJ2-2 | few | 16
CASSRLVGLAADTQYF | TGCGCCAGCAGCCGGTTGGTGGGACTAGCGGCAGATACGCAGTATTTT | TRBV4-1 | TRBD2 | TRBJ2-3 | - | 16
CATSDQGTGANVLTF | TGTGCCACCAGTGATCAGGGAACTGGGGCCAACGTCCTGACTTTC | TRBV24-1 | - | TRBJ2-6 | few | 15